This entry is about one T cell receptor beta chain. Its target is unknown. Assay execution proceeded at the deep level. Authors' methods: Without quality scores, immunoSEQ junctional reads could not be filtered like full-length reads. Clones were read by immunoSEQ multiplex PCR, and TCRdb kept only the in-frame ones, dropping some. The V and J calls and the clone size are those of that table, but D and trimming were determined from the DNA. This table holds roughly 510,000 clones, roughly 85% found once. This sample stems from a study of shared clonotypes between healthy human individuals. Study context: Donor ages ranged 18 to 49 years: a couple of women, a few men.

General observations from the study: Sharing of clonotypes among donors was expected to vary with sequencing depth.

Sequenced: PBMCs. This receptor was obtained from a woman aged 40-49 years in good health. Some clones in this sample may be carry-over from other donors' samples.

The CDR3, as DNA: TGTGCCAGCAGCACTACCGGGACTAGCGGGCCCTGGGTGTTCGGGGAGCTGTTTTTT. Its protein is CASSTTGTSGPWVFGELFF. The V call is TRBV7-2, the J call TRBJ2-2, with 12 bases identical to TRBD2. This CDR3 is built from 19 residues. Germline-derived CDR1 and CDR2 are SGHTA and FQGNSA. The V and J ends lost 5 bases and 7 bases, in that order; junction bases with no gene match: 17.